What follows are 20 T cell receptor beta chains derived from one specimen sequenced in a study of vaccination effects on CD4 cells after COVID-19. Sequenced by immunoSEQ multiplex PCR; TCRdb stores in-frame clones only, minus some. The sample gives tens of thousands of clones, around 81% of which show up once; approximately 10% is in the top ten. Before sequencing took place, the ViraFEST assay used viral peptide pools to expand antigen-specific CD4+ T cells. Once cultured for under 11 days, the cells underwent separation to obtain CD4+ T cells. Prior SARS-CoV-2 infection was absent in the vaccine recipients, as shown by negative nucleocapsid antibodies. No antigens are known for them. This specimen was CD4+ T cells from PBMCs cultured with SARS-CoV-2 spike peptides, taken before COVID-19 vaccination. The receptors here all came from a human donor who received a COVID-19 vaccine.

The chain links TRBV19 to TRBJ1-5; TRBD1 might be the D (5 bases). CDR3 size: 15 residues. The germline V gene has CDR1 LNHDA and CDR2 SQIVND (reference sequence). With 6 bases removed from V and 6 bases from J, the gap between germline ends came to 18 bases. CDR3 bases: TGTGCCAGTAGCCTCGCGGCAGGGCTCGGTCAGCCCCAGCATTTT. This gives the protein CASSLAAGLGQPQHF.

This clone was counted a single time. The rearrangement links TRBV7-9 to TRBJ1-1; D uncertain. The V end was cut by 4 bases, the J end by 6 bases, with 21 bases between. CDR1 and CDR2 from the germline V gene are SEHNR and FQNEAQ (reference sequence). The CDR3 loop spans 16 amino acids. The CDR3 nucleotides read TGTGCCAGCAGCTCGAGGACCCGGGCCACCCGGGCTGAAGCTTTCTTT. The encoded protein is CASSSRTRATRAEAFF.

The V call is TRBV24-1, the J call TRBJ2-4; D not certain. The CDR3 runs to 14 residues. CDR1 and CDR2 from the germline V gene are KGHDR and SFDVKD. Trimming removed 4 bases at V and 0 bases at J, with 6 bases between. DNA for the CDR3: TGTGCCACCAGTGACACAGTAGCCAAAAACATTCAGTACTTC. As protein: CATSDTVAKNIQYF.

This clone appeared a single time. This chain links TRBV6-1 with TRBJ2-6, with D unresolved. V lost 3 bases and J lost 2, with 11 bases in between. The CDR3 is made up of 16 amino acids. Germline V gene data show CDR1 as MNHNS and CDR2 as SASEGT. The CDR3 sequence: CASSEEGVAGANVLTF. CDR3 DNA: TGTGCCAGCAGTGAGGAAGGTGTAGCTGGGGCCAACGTCCTGACTTTC.

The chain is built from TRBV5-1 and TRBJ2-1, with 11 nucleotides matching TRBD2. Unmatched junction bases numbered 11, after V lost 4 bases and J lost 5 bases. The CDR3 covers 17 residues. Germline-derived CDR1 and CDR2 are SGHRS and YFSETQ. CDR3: CASSGWTSGPSDNEQFF. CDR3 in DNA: TGCGCCAGCAGCGGCTGGACTAGCGGGCCATCGGACAATGAGCAGTTCTTC.

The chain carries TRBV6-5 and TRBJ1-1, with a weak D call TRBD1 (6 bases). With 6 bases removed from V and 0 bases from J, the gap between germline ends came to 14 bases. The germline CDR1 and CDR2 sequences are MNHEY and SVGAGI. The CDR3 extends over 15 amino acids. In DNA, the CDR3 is TGTGCCAGCAGGCTAGGAGACAGGATGAACACTGAAGCTTTCTTT. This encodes CASRLGDRMNTEAFF.

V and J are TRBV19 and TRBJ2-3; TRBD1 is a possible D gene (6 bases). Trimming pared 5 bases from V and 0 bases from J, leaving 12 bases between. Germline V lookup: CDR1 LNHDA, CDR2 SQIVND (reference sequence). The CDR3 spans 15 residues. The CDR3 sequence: CASSLGHRSTDTQYF. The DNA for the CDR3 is TGTGCCAGTAGTCTGGGACACAGAAGCACAGATACGCAGTATTTT.

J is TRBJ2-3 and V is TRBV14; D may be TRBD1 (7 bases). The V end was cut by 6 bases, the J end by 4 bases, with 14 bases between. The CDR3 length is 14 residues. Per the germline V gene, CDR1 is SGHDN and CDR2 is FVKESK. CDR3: CASRWTGGADTQYF. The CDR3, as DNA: TGTGCCAGCAGATGGACAGGAGGGGCAGATACGCAGTATTTT.

CDR3 amino acids: CASSLGQRTDTQYF. The CDR3 region has the DNA TGTGCCAGCAGCTTGGGACAGCGCACAGATACGCAGTATTTT. V gene TRBV5-4 combines with J gene TRBJ2-3, with a weak D call TRBD1 (5 bases). The ends were cut back, 0 bases at V and 1 base at J, with 6 bases in the middle. Germline V gene sequence: CDR1 SGHNT, CDR2 YYREEE (reference sequence). The CDR3 consists of 14 residues.

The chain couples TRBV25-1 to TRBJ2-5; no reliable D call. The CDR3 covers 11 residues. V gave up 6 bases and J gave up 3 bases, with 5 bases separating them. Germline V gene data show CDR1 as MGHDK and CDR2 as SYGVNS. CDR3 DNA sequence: TGTGCCAGCAGCGTCAAAGAGACCCAGTACTTC. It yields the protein CASSVKETQYF.

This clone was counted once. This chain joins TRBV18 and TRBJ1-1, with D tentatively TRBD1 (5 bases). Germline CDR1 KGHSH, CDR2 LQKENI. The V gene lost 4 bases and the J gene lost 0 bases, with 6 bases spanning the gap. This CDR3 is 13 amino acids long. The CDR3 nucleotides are TGTGCCAGCTCACGGGACCTGAACACTGAAGCTTTCTTT. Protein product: CASSRDLNTEAFF.

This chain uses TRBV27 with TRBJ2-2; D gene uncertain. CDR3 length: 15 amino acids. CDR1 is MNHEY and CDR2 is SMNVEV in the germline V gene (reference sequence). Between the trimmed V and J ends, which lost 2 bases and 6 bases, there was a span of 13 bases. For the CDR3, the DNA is TGTGCCAGCAGTTTACGGGCACTTAAGGCCGGGGAGCTGTTTTTT. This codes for CASSLRALKAGELFF.

As DNA, the CDR3 is TGCGCCAGCAGCGCTAGGGGGACAGCCACAGATACGCAGTATTTT. Residues: CASSARGTATDTQYF. The chain recombines TRBV5-1 with TRBJ2-3; TRBD1 matches 7 bases. The CDR3 totals 15 residues. J lost 2 bases, V lost 4 bases, and 7 bases had no gene match. CDR1 and CDR2 (germline): SGHRS, YFSETQ.

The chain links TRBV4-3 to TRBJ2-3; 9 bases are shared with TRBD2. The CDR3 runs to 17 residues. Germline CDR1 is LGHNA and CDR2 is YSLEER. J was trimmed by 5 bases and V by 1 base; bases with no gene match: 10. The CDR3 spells CASSQAGLAMSGDTQYF. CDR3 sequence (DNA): TGCGCCAGCAGCCAAGCGGGACTAGCAATGAGTGGAGATACGCAGTATTTT.

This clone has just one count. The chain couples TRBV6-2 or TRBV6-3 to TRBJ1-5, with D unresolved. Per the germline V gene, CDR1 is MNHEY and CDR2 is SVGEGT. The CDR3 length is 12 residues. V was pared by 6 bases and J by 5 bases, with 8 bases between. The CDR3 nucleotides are TGTGCCAGCAGCTCCTTGGATCAGCCCCAGCATTTT. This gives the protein CASSSLDQPQHF.

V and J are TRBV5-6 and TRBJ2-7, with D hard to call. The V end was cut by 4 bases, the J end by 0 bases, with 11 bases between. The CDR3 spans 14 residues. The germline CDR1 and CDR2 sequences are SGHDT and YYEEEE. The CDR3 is CASSGYAGSYEQYV. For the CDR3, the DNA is TGTGCCAGCAGCGGGTACGCCGGCTCCTACGAGCAGTACGTC.

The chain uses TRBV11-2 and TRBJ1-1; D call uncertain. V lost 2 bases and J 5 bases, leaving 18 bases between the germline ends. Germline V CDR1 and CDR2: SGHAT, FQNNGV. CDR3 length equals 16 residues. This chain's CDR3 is CASSLPFGTRDTEAFF. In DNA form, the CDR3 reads TGTGCCAGCAGCTTACCCTTCGGAACCAGAGATACTGAAGCTTTCTTT.

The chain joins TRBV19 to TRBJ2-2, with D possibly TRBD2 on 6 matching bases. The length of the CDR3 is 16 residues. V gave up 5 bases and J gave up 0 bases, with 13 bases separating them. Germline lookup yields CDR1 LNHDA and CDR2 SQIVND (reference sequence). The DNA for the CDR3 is TGTGCCAGTAGTCTAGGTGGAGGGGCGAACACCGGGGAGCTGTTTTTT. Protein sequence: CASSLGGGANTGELFF.

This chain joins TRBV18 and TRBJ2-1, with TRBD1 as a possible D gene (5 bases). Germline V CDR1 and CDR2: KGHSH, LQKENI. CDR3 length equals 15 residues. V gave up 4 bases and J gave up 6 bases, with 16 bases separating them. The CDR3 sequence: CASSLRTPGANEQFF. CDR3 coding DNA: TGTGCCAGCTCACTGAGGACACCTGGGGCCAATGAGCAGTTCTTC.

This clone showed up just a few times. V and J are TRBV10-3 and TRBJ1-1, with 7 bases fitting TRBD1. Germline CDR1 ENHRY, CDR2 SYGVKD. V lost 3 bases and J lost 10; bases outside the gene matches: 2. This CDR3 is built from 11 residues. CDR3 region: CAISDRGGAFF. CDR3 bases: TGTGCCATCAGTGACAGGGGGGGAGCTTTCTTT.